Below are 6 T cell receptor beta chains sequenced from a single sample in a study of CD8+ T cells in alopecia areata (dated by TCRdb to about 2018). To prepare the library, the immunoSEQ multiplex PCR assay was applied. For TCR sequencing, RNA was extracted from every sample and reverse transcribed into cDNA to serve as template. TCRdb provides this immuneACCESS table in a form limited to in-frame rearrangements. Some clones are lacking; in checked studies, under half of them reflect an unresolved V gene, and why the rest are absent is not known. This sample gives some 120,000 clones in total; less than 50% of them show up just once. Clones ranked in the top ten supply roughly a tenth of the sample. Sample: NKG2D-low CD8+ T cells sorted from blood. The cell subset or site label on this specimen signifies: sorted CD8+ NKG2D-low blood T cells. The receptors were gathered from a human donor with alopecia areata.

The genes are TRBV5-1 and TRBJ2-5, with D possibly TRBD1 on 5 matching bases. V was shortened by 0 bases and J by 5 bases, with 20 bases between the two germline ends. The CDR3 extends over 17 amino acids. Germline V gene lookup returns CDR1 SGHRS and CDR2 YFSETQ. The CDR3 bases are TGCGCCAGCAGCTTGGACGAAGTTCTTACTGGGGCGGAGACCCAGTACTTC. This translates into CASSLDEVLTGAETQYF. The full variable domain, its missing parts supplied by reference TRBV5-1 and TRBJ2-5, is KAGVTQTPRYLIKTRGQQVTLSCSPISGHRSVSWYQQTPGQGLQFLFEYFSETQRNKGNFPGRFSGRQFSNSRSEMNVSTLELGDSALYLCASSLDEVLTGAETQYFGPGTRLLVL.

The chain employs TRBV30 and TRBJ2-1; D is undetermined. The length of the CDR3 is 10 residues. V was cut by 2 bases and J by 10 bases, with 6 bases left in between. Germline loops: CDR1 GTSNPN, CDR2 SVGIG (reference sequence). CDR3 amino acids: CAWSYQEQFF. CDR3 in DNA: TGTGCCTGGAGTTACCAAGAGCAGTTCTTC.

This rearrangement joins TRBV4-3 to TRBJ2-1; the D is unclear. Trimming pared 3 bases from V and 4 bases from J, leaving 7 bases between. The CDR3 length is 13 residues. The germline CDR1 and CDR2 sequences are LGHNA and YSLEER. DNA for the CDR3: TGCGCCAGCAGCCACCGCCTGTACAATGAGCAGTTCTTC. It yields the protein CASSHRLYNEQFF.

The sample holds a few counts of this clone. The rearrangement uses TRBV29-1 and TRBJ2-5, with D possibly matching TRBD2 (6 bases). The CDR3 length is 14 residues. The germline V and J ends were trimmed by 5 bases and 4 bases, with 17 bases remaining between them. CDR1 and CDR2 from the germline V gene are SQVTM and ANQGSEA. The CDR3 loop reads CSVWDLGSGETQYF. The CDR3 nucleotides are TGCAGCGTTTGGGACTTAGGGTCGGGAGAGACCCAGTACTTC.

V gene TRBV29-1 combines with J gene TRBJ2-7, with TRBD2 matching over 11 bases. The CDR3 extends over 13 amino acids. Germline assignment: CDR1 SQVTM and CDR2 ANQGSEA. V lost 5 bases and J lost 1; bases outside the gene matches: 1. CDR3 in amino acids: CSVTSGRSYEQYF. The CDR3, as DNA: TGCAGCGTTACTAGCGGGAGATCCTACGAGCAGTACTTC.

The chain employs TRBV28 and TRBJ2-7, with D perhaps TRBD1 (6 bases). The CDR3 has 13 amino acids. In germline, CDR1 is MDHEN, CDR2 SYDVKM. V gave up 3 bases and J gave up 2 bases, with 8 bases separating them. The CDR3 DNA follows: TGTGCCAGCAGTTTCGGGACAACCTACGAGCAGTACTTC. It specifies CASSFGTTYEQYF.